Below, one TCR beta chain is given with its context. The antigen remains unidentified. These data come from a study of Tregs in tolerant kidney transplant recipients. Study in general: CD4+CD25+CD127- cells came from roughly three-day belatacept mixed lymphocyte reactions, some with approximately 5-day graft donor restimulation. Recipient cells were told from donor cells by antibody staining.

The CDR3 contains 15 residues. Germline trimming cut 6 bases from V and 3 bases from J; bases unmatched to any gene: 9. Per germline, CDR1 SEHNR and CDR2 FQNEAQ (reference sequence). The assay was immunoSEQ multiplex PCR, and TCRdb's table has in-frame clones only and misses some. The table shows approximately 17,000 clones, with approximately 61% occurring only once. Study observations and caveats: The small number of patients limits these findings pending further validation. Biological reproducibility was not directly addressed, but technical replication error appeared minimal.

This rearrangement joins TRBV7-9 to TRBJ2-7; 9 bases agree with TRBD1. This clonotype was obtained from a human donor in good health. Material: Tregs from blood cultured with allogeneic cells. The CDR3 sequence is CASSYTGTGNYEQYF. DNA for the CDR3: TGTGCCAGCAGTTATACCGGGACAGGGAACTACGAGCAGTACTTC. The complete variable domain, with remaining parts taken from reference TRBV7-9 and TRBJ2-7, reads DTGVSQNPRHKITKRGQNVTFRCDPISEHNRLYWYRQTLGQGPEFLTYFQNEAQLEKSRLLSDRFSAERPKGSFSTLEIQRTEQGDSAMYLCASSYTGTGNYEQYFGPGTRLTVT.